These 18 T cell receptor beta chains came from one sample sequenced in a study of sequential checkpoint blockade in melanoma. Measured with immunoSEQ multiplex PCR; TCRdb has only the in-frame clones, and not every one. The table has 20,000 to 25,000 clones, under 30% seen once. Sample treatment: randomized to nivolumab then ipilimumab (arm A) or the reverse (arm B). Material: tumor tissue (inferred from file names), obtained from a patient given nivolumab and ipilimumab in sequence. These receptors all come from a human donor with melanoma.

V gene TRBV14 combines with J gene TRBJ2-3; D is perhaps TRBD2 (5 bases). Germline CDR1 SGHDN, CDR2 FVKESK. This CDR3 is 16 amino acids long. Trimming left V 4 bases short and J 0 bases short, with 14 bases between. DNA of the CDR3: TGTGCCAGCAGCCCTCAACCGGGGTATAGCACAGATACGCAGTATTTT. Its protein is CASSPQPGYSTDTQYF. Filled out from reference TRBV14 and TRBJ2-3, the complete variable domain reads EAGVTQFPSHSVIEKGQTVTLRCDPISGHDNLYWYRRVMGKEIKFLLHFVKESKQDESGMPNNRFLAERTGGTYSTLKVQPAELEDSGVYFCASSPQPGYSTDTQYFGPGTRLTVL.

The V gene is TRBV10-2, the J gene TRBJ2-7; D ambiguous. Germline values: CDR1 WSHSY, CDR2 SAAADI. CDR3 length equals 15 residues. The V end lost 0 bases, the J end lost 1 base, and 10 bases lay between the germline ends. CDR3 region: CASSESWVGSYEQYF. The CDR3 DNA reads as TGCGCCAGCAGTGAGTCCTGGGTTGGATCCTACGAGCAGTACTTC.

There are a few counts of this clone. For the CDR3, the DNA is TGTGCCAGTAGTCTCGAAAGCTCCTACGAGCAGTACTTC. This gives the protein CASSLESSYEQYF. The chain carries TRBV19 and TRBJ2-7; no firm D call. Trimming removed 5 bases from V and 0 bases from J, with 8 bases in between. The CDR3 contains 13 residues. From germline, CDR1 is LNHDA and CDR2 SQIVND (reference sequence). The full variable domain, in which reference TRBV19 and TRBJ2-7 provide the parts outside the CDR3, is DGGITQSPKYLFRKEGQNVTLSCEQNLNHDAMYWYRQDPGQGLRLIYYSQIVNDFQKGDIAEGYSVSREKKESFPLTVTSAQKNPTAFYLCASSLESSYEQYFGPGTRLTVT.

This clone turned up a few times. V and J are TRBV9 and TRBJ2-7; D gene unclear. Germline CDR1 reads SGDLS; CDR2 reads YYNGEE. The CDR3 length is 12 residues. Trimming shortened V by 6 bases and J by 2 bases, and 9 bases separated the two germline ends. The chain's CDR3 is CASMDRPYEQYF. CDR3 coding DNA: TGTGCCAGCATGGACCGCCCCTACGAGCAGTACTTC.

This clone was detected a few times. The chain is built from TRBV6-8 and TRBJ2-2, with unresolved D. Trimming removed 0 bases at V and 0 bases at J, with 8 bases between. CDR3 size: 16 residues. The germline gives CDR1 MNHGY, CDR2 SAAAGT. CDR3 in amino acids: CASSYSKYPNTGELFF. Here the CDR3 DNA reads TGTGCCAGCAGTTACTCTAAGTATCCGAACACCGGGGAGCTGTTTTTT.

The chain couples TRBV11-3 to TRBJ2-7, with TRBD1 identical over 7 bases. V gave up 5 bases and J gave up 3 bases; unmatched junction bases: 10. The CDR3 consists of 15 residues. Germline CDR1 SGHNT, CDR2 YENEEA. DNA of the CDR3: TGTGCCAGCAGCACAACCGGGACAGCGATCTACGAGCAGTACTTC. Its protein is CASSTTGTAIYEQYF.

This clone was seen ten or more times. The V gene is TRBV11-3, the J gene TRBJ2-2, with 11 bases aligning to TRBD2. Trimming cost V 5 bases and J 1 base; bases outside gene matches: 9. Per germline, CDR1 SGHNT and CDR2 YENEEA. This CDR3 contains 18 residues. CDR3 region: CASSPLGTSGGNTGELFF. CDR3 DNA sequence: TGTGCCAGCAGCCCCCTGGGTACTAGCGGGGGGAACACCGGGGAGCTGTTTTTT.

This clone was counted many times. The CDR3 loop reads CASSYSSPVGEQYF. The DNA of the CDR3 is TGTGCCAGCAGTTACTCGAGTCCTGTGGGGGAGCAGTACTTC. V usage is TRBV6-8 and J usage is TRBJ2-7; D is uncertain. Trimming took 0 bases from V and 7 from J, leaving 13 bases between them. Germline-derived CDR1 and CDR2 are MNHGY and SAAAGT. The CDR3 runs to 14 residues.

V usage is TRBV28 and J usage is TRBJ2-7; possibly TRBD2 for D (5 bases). There are 15 residues in the CDR3. Per the germline V gene, CDR1 is MDHEN and CDR2 is SYDVKM. V lost 4 bases and J 0 bases, leaving 13 bases between the germline ends. CDR3 region: CASSSGLQISYEQYF. As DNA, the CDR3 is TGTGCCAGCAGTTCCGGACTCCAGATCTCCTACGAGCAGTACTTC.

This clone turned up a few times. An end of the junction does not agree with germline; a read error may underlie this. In nucleotides, the CDR3 is TGCAGCGTTGGCGTCCCTTCCGGTGAGCTGTTTTTT. Its protein product is CSVGVPSGELFF. The chain carries TRBV29-1 and TRBJ2-2; D gene unclear. From germline, CDR1 is SQVTM and CDR2 ANQGSEA. This CDR3 contains 12 residues.

The V and J genes are TRBV11-3 and TRBJ1-3, with D uncertain. In germline, CDR1 is SGHNT, CDR2 YENEEA. The CDR3 consists of 17 residues. V was pared by 5 bases and J by 0 bases, with 17 bases between. The CDR3 sequence: CASSPRAGPSSGNTIYF. CDR3 bases: TGTGCCAGCAGCCCCAGAGCCGGGCCAAGCTCTGGAAACACCATATATTTT. The variable domain in full, with the rest retrieved from reference TRBV11-3 and TRBJ1-3, is EAGVVQSPRYKIIEKKQPVAFWCNPISGHNTLYWYLQNLGQGPELLIRYENEEAVDDSQLPKDRFSAERLKGVDSTLKIQPAELGDSAVYLCASSPRAGPSSGNTIYFGEGSWLTVV.

The gene calls are TRBV18 and TRBJ2-1; no clear D. Germline lookup yields CDR1 KGHSH and CDR2 LQKENI. The V and J ends lost 6 bases and 8 bases respectively, with 11 bases between them. There are 12 residues in the CDR3. The CDR3 spells CASSPAADEQFF. As DNA, the CDR3 is TGTGCCAGCTCGCCCGCCGCCGATGAGCAGTTCTTC.

The J gene is TRBJ1-6, the V gene TRBV27, with TRBD1 matching 10 bases. From germline, CDR1 is MNHEY and CDR2 SMNVEV (reference sequence). V dropped 6 bases and J dropped 10; count of bases not matched to a gene: 3. The CDR3 contains 13 residues. The CDR3 sequence is CASSGDRGSPLHF. DNA for the CDR3: TGTGCCAGCAGCGGGGACAGGGGCTCACCCCTCCACTTT.

This clone was seen a few times. This chain uses TRBV28 with TRBJ1-1; 9 nucleotides align to TRBD1. The J segment lost 7 bases and the V segment lost 8 bases, leaving 14 bases of the junction unmatched. Germline V lookup: CDR1 MDHEN, CDR2 SYDVKM. There are 15 residues in the CDR3. CDR3 loop: CASGSTGGSLGEAFF. The CDR3 DNA reads as TGTGCCAGCGGGTCGACAGGGGGTAGCTTAGGTGAAGCTTTCTTT.

CDR3 DNA: TGTGCCACCGGAAGCTCCTACGAGCAGTACTTC. Translated: CATGSSYEQYF. The rearrangement joins TRBV6-4 to TRBJ2-7, with D uncertain. Germline V CDR1 and CDR2: MRHNA, SNTAGT. Trimming took off 10 bases at V and 0 bases at J, with 7 bases between the two ends. The CDR3 spans 11 residues.

This clone came up a few times. CDR3: CASSSRTGAAYNSPLHF. DNA for the CDR3: TGTGCCAGCAGCTCTCGGACAGGGGCTGCCTATAATTCACCCCTCCACTTT. The rearrangement joins TRBV11-3 to TRBJ1-6, with 9 bases fitting TRBD1. The ends lost 4 bases at V and 2 bases at J; junction bases unmatched: 6. The CDR3 extends over 17 amino acids. Per germline, CDR1 SGHNT and CDR2 YENEEA.

This clone was counted a few times. The chain uses TRBV28 and TRBJ1-1; TRBD1 might be the D (5 bases). Trimming stripped 5 bases from V and 1 base from J, with 11 bases between. There are 14 residues in the CDR3. Germline CDR1 MDHEN, CDR2 SYDVKM. This CDR3 is CASSPDGGNTEAFF. The CDR3 DNA follows: TGTGCCAGCAGTCCCGATGGGGGGAACACTGAAGCTTTCTTT.

This chain links TRBV19 with TRBJ1-4, with 8 bases lining up with TRBD1. The CDR3 covers 14 residues. CDR1 is LNHDA and CDR2 is SQIVND in the germline V gene (reference sequence). V shed 5 bases and J 4 bases; nucleotides not matched to a gene: 3. In nucleotides, the CDR3 is TGTGCCAGTAGTCCCGGACAGGGTAATGAAAAACTGTTTTTT. This translates into CASSPGQGNEKLFF.